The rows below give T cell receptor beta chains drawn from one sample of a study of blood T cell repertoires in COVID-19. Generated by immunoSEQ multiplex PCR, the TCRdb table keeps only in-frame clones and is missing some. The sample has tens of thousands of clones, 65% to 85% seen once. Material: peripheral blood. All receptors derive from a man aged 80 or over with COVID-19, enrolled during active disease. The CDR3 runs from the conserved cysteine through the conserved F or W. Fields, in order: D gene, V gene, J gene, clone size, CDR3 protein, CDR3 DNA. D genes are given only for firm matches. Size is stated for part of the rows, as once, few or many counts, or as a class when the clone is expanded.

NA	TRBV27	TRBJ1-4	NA	CASRTLTASNEKLFF	TGTGCCAGCAGAACCCTGACAGCCTCTAATGAAAAACTGTTTTTT
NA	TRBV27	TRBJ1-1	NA	CASSAQGNTEAFF	TGTGCCAGCAGCGCACAGGGAAACACTGAAGCTTTCTTT
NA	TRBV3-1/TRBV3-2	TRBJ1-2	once	CASSQDHSPGYGYTF	TGTGCCAGCAGCCAAGACCATTCACCGGGCTATGGCTACACCTTC
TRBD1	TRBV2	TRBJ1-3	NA	CASNGTATPGNTIYF	TGTGCCAGCAACGGGACAGCCACCCCTGGAAACACCATATATTTT
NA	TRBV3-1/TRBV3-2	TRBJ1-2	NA	CASSQSGYDGYTF	TGTGCCAGCAGCCAATCGGGGTACGATGGCTACACCTTC
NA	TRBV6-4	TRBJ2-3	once	CASSPGSPSTDTQYF	TGTGCCAGCTCCCCCGGTAGCCCTAGCACAGATACGCAGTATTTT
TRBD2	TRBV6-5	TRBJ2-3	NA	CASGRTSVTDTQYF	TGTGCCAGCGGGCGGACTAGCGTCACAGATACGCAGTATTTT
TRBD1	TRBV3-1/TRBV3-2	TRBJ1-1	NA	CASSPRGVGTEAFF	TGTGCCAGCAGCCCCAGGGGGGTCGGCACTGAAGCTTTCTTT
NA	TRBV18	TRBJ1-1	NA	CASSPRVRGGNTEAFF	TGTGCCAGCTCACCACGGGTACGAGGGGGGAACACTGAAGCTTTCTTT
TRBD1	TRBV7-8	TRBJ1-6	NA	CASALGQGNSPLHF	TGTGCCAGCGCCCTCGGACAGGGAAATTCACCCCTCCACTTT
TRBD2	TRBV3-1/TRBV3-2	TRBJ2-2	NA	CASSQGGTSLSGELFF	TGTGCCAGCAGCCAAGGGGGGACTAGCTTGTCCGGGGAGCTGTTTTTT
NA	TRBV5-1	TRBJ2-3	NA	CASSPDPGRGGSDTQYF	TGCGCCAGCAGCCCGGACCCCGGTAGGGGGGGTTCAGATACGCAGTATTTT
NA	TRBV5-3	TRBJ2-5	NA	CARSPNPRRKETQYF	TGTGCCAGAAGCCCTAACCCCAGGAGGAAAGAGACCCAGTACTTC
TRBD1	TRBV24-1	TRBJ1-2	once	CATSEPGTGGGYGYTF	TGTGCCACCAGTGAACCCGGGACAGGGGGTGGCTATGGCTACACCTTC
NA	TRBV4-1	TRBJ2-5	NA	CASSQDSNPARAQYF	TGCGCCAGCAGCCAAGACTCTAATCCCGCTAGAGCCCAGTACTTC
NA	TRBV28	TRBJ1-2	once	CASSQDYGQITFYGYTF	TGTGCCAGCAGCCAGGACTATGGCCAGATTACCTTCTATGGCTACACCTTC
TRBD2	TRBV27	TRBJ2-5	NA	CASSLGLAGVSGWETQYF	TGTGCCAGCAGTTTAGGGCTAGCGGGGGTCTCGGGGTGGGAGACCCAGTACTTC
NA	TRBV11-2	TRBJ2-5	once	CASSLASAGGQTQYF	TGTGCCAGCAGCTTAGCGTCCGCAGGCGGGCAGACCCAGTACTTC
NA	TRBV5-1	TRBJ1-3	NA	CASSLGVGARSGNTIYF	TGCGCCAGCAGCTTGGGGGTGGGGGCCCGCTCTGGAAACACCATATATTTT
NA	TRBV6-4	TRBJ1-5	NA	CASSETGGPNQPQHF	TGTGCCAGCAGTGAAACGGGGGGCCCCAATCAGCCCCAGCATTTT
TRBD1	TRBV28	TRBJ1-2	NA	CASRVTGDGGYTF	TGTGCCAGCAGGGTTACAGGGGACGGCGGCTACACCTTC
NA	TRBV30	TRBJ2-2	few	CAWSQGLAGELFF	TGTGCCTGGAGTCAGGGGTTGGCCGGGGAGCTGTTTTTT
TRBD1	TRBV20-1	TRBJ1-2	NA	CSASSSRTGGFF	TGCAGTGCTAGTTCTTCTCGGACAGGGGGCTTCTTC
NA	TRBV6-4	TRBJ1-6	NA	CARPYFHNSPLHF	TGTGCCAGACCTTACTTTCATAATTCACCCCTCCACTTT
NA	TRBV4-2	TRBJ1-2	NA	CASSRDTNYGYTF	TGTGCCAGCAGCAGGGACACAAACTATGGCTACACCTTC
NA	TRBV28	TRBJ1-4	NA	CASSLTTTNEKLFF	TGTGCCAGCAGCCTAACCACAACTAATGAAAAACTGTTTTTT
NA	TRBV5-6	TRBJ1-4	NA	CASSFRSNEKLFF	TGTGCCAGCAGCTTTCGGTCTAATGAAAAACTGTTTTTT
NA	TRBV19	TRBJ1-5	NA	CASSEGRTVQPQHF	TGTGCCAGTAGTGAAGGGAGGACCGTTCAGCCCCAGCATTTT
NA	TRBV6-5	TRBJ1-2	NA	CASSTTTGRGYTF	TGTGCCAGCAGCACCACAACAGGGAGAGGCTACACCTTC
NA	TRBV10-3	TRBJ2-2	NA	CAIKGGEDGKNTGELFF	TGTGCCATCAAGGGCGGGGAGGATGGGAAAAACACCGGGGAGCTGTTTTTT
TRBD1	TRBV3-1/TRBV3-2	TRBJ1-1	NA	CASSPTGVGTEAFF	TGTGCCAGCAGCCCGACAGGGGTTGGCACTGAAGCTTTCTTT
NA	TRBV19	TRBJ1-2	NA	CASSIDRGYGGYGYTF	TGTGCCAGTAGTATAGATCGCGGGTACGGAGGCTATGGCTACACCTTC
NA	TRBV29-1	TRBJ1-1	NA	CSESSSVNTEAFF	TGCAGTGAGTCGAGTTCGGTGAACACTGAAGCTTTCTTT
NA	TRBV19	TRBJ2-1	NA	CASSLPGQRPTYEQFF	TGTGCCAGTAGCCTCCCCGGACAGCGACCCACGTATGAGCAGTTCTTC
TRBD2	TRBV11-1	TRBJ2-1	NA	CASSGTRLPGEQFF	TGTGCCAGCAGCGGGACTAGACTCCCCGGTGAGCAGTTCTTC
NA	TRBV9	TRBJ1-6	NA	CASGLDVGGNNSPLHF	TGTGCCAGCGGGTTAGACGTGGGGGGGAATAATTCACCCCTCCACTTT
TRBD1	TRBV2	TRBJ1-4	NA	CASRTDRGGEKLFF	TGTGCCAGCAGAACGGACAGGGGAGGTGAAAAACTGTTTTTT
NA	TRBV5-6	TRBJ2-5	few	CASSLTTGIQYF	TGTGCCAGCAGCTTGACCACAGGTATCCAGTACTTC
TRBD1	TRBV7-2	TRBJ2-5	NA	CASSYSPATGKETQYF	TGTGCCAGCAGCTACTCGCCGGCGACAGGGAAGGAGACCCAGTACTTC
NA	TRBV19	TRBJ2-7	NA	CASSPPGSGAYEQYF	TGTGCCAGTAGCCCCCCGGGGTCGGGAGCCTACGAGCAGTACTTC
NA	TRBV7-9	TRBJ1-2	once	CASSPPEGEIPNYGYTF	TGTGCCAGCAGCCCACCTGAGGGGGAGATTCCTAACTATGGCTACACCTTC
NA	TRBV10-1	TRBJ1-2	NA	CASSSGTTYGYTF	TGCGCCAGCAGTTCCGGGACAACCTATGGCTACACCTTC
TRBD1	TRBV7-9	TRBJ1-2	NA	CASSRTGYGYTF	TGTGCCAGCAGCCGGACAGGTTATGGCTACACCTTC
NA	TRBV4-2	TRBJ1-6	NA	CASSQVQGPANNSPLHF	TGTGCCAGCAGCCAAGTTCAGGGGCCGGCTAATAATTCACCCCTCCACTTT
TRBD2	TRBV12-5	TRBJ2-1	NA	CASGLGGRDNEQFF	TGTGCTAGTGGTTTGGGGGGGAGGGACAATGAGCAGTTCTTC
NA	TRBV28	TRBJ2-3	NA	CASTRDLGGTQYF	TGTGCCAGCACCCGGGACTTGGGGGGTACGCAGTATTTT